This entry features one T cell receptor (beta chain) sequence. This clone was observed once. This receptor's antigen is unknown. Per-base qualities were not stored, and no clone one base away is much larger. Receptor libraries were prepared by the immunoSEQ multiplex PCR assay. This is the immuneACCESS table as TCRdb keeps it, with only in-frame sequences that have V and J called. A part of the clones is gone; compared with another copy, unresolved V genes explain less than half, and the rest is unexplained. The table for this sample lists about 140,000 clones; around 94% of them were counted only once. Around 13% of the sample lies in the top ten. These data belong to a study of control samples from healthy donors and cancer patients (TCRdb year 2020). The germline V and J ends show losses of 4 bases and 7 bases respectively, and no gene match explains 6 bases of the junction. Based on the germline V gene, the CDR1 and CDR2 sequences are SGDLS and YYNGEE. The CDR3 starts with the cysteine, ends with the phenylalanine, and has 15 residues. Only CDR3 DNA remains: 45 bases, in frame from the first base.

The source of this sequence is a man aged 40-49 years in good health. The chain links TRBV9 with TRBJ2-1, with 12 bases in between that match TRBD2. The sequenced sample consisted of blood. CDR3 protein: CASSLRLAGVNEQFF. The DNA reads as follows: TGTGCCAGCAGCCTACGACTAGCGGGAGTAAATGAGCAGTTCTTC.